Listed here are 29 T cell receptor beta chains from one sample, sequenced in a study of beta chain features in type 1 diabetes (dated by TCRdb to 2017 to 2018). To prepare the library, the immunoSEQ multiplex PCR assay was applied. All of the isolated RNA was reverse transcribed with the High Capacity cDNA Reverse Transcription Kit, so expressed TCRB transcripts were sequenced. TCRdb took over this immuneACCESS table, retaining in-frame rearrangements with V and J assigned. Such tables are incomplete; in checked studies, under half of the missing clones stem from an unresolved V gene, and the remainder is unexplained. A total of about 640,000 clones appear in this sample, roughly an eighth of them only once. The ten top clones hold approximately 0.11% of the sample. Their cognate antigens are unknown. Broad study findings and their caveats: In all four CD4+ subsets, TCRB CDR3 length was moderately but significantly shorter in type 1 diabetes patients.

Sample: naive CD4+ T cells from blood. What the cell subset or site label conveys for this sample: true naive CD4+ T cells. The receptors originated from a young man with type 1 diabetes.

The CDR3 loop is CASSDAGGSPDNEQFF. CDR3 sequence (DNA): TGTGCCAGCAGTGACGCAGGGGGCTCACCTGACAATGAGCAGTTCTTC. The chain carries TRBV25-1 and TRBJ2-1; 8 bases are a match to TRBD1. The V segment lost 3 bases and the J segment 5 bases; nucleotides outside the gene matches: 9. Germline values: CDR1 MGHDK, CDR2 SYGVNS. This CDR3 contains 16 residues.

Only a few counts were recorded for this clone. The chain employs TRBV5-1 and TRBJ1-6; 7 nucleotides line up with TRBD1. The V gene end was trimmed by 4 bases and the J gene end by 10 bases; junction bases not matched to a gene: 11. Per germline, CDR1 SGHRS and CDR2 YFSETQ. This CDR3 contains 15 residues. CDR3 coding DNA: TGCGCCAGCAGCAGCGACAGGGAAGGAGACTCACCCCTCCACTTT. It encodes CASSSDREGDSPLHF.

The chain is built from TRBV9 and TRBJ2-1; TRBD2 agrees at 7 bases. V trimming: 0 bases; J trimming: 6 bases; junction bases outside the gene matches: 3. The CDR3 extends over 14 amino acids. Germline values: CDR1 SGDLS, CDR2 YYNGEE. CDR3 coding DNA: TGTGCCAGCAGCGTAGGGACTAGTAGCAATGAGCAGTTCTTC. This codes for CASSVGTSSNEQFF.

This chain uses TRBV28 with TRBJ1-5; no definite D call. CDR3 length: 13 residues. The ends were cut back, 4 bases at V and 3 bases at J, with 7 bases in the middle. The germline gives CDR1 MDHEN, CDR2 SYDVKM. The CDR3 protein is CASSYRFNQPQHF. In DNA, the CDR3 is TGTGCCAGCAGTTACAGATTCAATCAGCCCCAGCATTTT.

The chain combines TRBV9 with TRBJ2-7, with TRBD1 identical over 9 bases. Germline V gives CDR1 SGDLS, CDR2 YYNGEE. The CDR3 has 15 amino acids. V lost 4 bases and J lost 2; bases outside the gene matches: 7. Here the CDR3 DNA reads TGTGCCAGCAGCCGAACAGGACAGGGGCCCTACGAGCAGTACTTC. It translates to CASSRTGQGPYEQYF.

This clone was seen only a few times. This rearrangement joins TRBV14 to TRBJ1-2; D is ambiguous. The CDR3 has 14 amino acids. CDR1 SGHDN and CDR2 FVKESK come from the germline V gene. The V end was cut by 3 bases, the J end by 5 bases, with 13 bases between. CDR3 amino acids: CASSHEQSTYGYTF. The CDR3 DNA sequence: TGTGCCAGCAGCCATGAACAGTCGACTTATGGCTACACCTTC.

CDR3 DNA sequence: TGCAGCGTTGTTGTCACGAGCACCGGGGAGCTGTTTTTT. Translating it yields CSVVVTSTGELFF. This chain connects TRBV29-1 to TRBJ2-2; no reliable D call. Deletions cut 4 bases from V and 4 bases from J, with 10 bases between. Germline-derived CDR1 and CDR2 are SQVTM and ANQGSEA. The CDR3 extends over 13 amino acids.

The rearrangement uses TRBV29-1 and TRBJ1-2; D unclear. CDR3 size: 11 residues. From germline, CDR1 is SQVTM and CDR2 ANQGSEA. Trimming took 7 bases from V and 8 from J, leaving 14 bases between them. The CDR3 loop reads CSGGLSGGYTF. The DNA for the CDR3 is TGCAGCGGCGGACTCTCGGGAGGCTACACCTTC. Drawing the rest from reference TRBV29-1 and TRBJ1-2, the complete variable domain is SAVISQKPSRDICQRGTSLTIQCQVDSQVTMMFWYRQQPGQSLTLIATANQGSEATYESGFVIDKFPISRPNLTFSTLTVSNMSPEDSSIYLCSGGLSGGYTFGSGTRLTVV.

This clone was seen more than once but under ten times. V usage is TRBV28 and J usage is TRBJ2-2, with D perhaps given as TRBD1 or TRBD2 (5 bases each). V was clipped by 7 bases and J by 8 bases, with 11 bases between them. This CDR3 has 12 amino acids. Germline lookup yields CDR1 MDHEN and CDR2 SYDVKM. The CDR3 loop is CASTWGIGELFF. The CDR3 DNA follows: TGTGCCAGCACTTGGGGGATAGGGGAGCTGTTTTTT.

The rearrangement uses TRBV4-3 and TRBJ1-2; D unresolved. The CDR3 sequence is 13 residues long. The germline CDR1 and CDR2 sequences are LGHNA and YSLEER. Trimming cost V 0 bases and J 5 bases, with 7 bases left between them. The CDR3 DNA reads TGCGCCAGCAGCCAAGATACGGATTATGGCTACACCTTC. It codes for CASSQDTDYGYTF.

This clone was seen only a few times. CDR3 region: CASSLANRNEQFF. CDR3 nucleotides: TGTGCCAGCAGCTTAGCGAATCGCAATGAGCAGTTCTTC. The chain couples TRBV7-2 to TRBJ2-1; unclear D gene. Germline CDR1 is SGHTA and CDR2 is FQGNSA. The CDR3 contains 13 residues. V lost 0 bases and J 6 bases, leaving 6 bases between the germline ends.

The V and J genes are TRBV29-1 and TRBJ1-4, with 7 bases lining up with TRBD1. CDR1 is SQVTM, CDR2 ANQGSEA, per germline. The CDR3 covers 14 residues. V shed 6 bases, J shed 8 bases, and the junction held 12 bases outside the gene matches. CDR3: CSVGGQSITEKLFF. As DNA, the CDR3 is TGCAGCGTGGGGGGACAGTCGATTACGGAAAAACTGTTTTTT.

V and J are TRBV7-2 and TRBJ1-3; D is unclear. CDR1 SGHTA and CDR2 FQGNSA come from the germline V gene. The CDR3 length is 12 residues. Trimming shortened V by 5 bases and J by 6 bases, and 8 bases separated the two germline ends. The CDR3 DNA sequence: TGTGCCAGCAGCCCCTGGGAAAACACCATATATTTT. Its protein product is CASSPWENTIYF.

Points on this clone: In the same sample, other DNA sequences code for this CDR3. The CDR3: CAISDSSYEQYF. In DNA, the CDR3 is TGTGCCATCAGCGACAGCTCCTACGAGCAGTACTTC. The rearrangement links TRBV10-3 to TRBJ2-7; a weak D match, TRBD1 (5 bases). The CDR3 totals 12 residues. The ends were cut back, 6 bases at V and 0 bases at J, with 6 bases in the middle. The germline V gene has CDR1 ENHRY and CDR2 SYGVKD.

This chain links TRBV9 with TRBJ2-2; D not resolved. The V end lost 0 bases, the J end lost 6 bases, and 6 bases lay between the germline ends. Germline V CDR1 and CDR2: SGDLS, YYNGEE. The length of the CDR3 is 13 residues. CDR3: CASSVGSPGELFF. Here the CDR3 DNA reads TGTGCCAGCAGCGTAGGGTCCCCCGGGGAGCTGTTTTTT.

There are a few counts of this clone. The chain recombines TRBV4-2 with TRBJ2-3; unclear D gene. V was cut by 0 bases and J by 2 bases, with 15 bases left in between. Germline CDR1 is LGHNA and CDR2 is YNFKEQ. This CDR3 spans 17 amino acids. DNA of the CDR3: TGTGCCAGCAGCCAAGAGAGGAGCTTCGGGCCCACAGATACGCAGTATTTT. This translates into CASSQERSFGPTDTQYF.

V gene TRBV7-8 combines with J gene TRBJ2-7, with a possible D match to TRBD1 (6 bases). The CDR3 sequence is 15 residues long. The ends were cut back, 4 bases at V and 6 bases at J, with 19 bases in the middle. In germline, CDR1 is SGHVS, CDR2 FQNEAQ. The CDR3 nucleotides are TGTGCCAGCAGCTCTAGGGGGAGTAGCTTGGGCGAGCAGTACTTC. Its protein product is CASSSRGSSLGEQYF.

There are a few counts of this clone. The CDR3 is CASSLSGQSYNEQFF. For the CDR3, the DNA is TGTGCCAGCAGCCTGTCGGGACAGAGTTACAATGAGCAGTTCTTC. V is TRBV14 and J is TRBJ2-1; TRBD1 matches 7 bases. J was trimmed by 4 bases and V by 4 bases; bases with no gene match: 7. This CDR3 is 15 amino acids long. Looked up from germline, CDR1 is SGHDN and CDR2 is FVKESK. Full variable domain (remainder filled in from reference TRBV14 and TRBJ2-1): EAGVTQFPSHSVIEKGQTVTLRCDPISGHDNLYWYRRVMGKEIKFLLHFVKESKQDESGMPNNRFLAERTGGTYSTLKVQPAELEDSGVYFCASSLSGQSYNEQFFGPGTRLTVL.

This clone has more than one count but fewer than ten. The CDR3 DNA reads as TGTGCCATCAGTGAAGATCGGACAGGGGATTTCGTCCACTTT. This encodes CAISEDRTGDFVHF. V usage is TRBV10-3 and J usage is TRBJ1-6; TRBD1 matches 9 bases. Germline-derived CDR1 and CDR2 are ENHRY and SYGVKD. This CDR3 is 14 amino acids long. The J segment lost 17 bases and the V segment lost 3 bases, leaving 11 bases of the junction unmatched.

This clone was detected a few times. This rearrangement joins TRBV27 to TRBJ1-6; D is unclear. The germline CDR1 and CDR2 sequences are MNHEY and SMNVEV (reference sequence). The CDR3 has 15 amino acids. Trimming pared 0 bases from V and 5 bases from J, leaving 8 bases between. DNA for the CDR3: TGTGCCAGCAGTTTATCGTGGGGAAATAATTCACCCCTCCACTTT. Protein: CASSLSWGNNSPLHF.

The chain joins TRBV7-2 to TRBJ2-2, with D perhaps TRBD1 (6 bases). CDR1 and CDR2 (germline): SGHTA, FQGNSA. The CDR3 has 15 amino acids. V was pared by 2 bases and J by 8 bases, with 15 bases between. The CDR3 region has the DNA TGTGCCAGCAGCTTAAGAATGGCAGGGGCGGGGGAGCTGTTTTTT. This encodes CASSLRMAGAGELFF.

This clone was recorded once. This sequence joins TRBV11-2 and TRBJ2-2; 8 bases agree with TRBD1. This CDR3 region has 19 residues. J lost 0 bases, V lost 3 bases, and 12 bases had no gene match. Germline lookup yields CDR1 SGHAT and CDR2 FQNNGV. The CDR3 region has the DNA TGTGCCAGCAGCTTCCCTACCGGGACAGGTCCCGCGAACACCGGGGAGCTGTTTTTT. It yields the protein CASSFPTGTGPANTGELFF.

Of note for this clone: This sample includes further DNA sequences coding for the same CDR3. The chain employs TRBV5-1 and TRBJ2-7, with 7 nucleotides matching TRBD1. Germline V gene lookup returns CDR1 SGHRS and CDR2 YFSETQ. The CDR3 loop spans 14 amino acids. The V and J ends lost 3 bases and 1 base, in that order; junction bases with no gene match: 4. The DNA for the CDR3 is TGCGCCAGCAGCTCGGGACAGCCTTCCTACGAGCAGTACTTC. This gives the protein CASSSGQPSYEQYF.

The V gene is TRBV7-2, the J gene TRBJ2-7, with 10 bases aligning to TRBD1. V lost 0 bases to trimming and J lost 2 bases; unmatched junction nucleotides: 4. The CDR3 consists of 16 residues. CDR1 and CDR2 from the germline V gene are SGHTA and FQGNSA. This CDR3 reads CASSLAGQGPAYEQYF. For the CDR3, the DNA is TGTGCCAGCAGCTTAGCGGGACAGGGGCCAGCCTACGAGCAGTACTTC.

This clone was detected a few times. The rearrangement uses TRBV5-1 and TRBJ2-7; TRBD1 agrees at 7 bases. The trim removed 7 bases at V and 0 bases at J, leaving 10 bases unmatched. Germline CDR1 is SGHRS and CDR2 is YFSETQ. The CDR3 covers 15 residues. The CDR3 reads CASAKGDSFSYEQYF. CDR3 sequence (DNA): TGCGCCAGCGCAAAAGGGGACAGCTTCTCCTACGAGCAGTACTTC.

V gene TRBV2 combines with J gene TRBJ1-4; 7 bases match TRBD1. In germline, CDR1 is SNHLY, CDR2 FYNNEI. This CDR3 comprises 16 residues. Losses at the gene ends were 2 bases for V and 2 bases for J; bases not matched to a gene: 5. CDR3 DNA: TGTGCCAGCAGTGAATTGGACAGGACGACTAATGAAAAACTGTTTTTT. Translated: CASSELDRTTNEKLFF. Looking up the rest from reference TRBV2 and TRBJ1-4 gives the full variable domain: EPEVTQTPSHQVTQMGQEVILRCVPISNHLYFYWYRQILGQKVEFLVSFYNNEISEKSEIFDDQFSVERPDGSNFTLKIRSTKLEDSAMYFCASSELDRTTNEKLFFGSGTQLSVL.

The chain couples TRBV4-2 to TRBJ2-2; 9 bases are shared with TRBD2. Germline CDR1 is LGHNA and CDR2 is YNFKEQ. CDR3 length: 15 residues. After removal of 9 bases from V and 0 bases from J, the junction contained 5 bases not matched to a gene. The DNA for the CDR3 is TGTGCCAGTGGGGCTAGCGGGGCGAACACCGGGGAGCTGTTTTTT. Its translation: CASGASGANTGELFF.

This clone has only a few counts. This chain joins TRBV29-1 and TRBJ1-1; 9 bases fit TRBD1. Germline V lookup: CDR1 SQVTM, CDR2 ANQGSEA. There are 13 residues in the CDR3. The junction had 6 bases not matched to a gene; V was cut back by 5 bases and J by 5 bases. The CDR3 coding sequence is TGCAGCGTTACAGGGGGCGCGTCGACTGAAGCTTTCTTT. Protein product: CSVTGGASTEAFF.

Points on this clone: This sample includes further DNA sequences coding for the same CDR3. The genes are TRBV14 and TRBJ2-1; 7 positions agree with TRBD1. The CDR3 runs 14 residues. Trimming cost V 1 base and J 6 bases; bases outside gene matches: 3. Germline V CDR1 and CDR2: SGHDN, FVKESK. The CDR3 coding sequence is TGTGCCAGCAGCCAAGTTTCAGGGGGCAATGAGCAGTTCTTC. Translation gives CASSQVSGGNEQFF.